Sequencing of this T cell receptor (beta chain) was carried out in a study of T cell responses to AZD1222 COVID-19 vaccine. Whole-study findings and limits: Following two doses of AZD1222, Spike-specific TCR breadth and depth rose.

About this clone: Antigen: not known.

In germline, CDR1 is LGHDT, CDR2 YNNKEL (reference sequence). The V end lost 6 bases, the J end lost 0 bases, and 14 bases lay between the germline ends. CDR3 size: 15 residues. Assay: immunoSEQ multiplex PCR; the TCRdb copy retains only in-frame clones and omits some. The repertoire holds 90,000 to 150,000 clones, with 87% as singletons. This chain joins TRBV3-1 (or the pseudogene TRBV3-2) and TRBJ2-5; possibly TRBD1 or TRBD2 for D (5 bases each). This material consisted of peripheral blood, taken on day 0 of AZD1222 vaccination. The source is an adult in good health. CDR3 DNA: TGTGCCAGCAGTGGGGACGCTTTGTACCAAGAGACCCAGTACTTC. Translated: CASSGDALYQETQYF.